Ten or more counts support the clone carrying this T cell receptor beta chain. Its antigen is currently unknown. The data derive from a study of breast tumors, draining lymph nodes, adjacent tissues. TCRdb passed the multiplex PCR reads through MiXCR, listing each CDR3 protein once. The sample lists 66,000 or so distinct CDR3 sequences; about 40% were seen once. General study results and limits: Data only fit, rather than demonstrated, lymph node origin of most tumor T cells.

V gave up 1 base and J gave up 5 bases, with 9 bases separating them. The CDR3 spans 13 residues. CDR1 and CDR2 (germline): SGHAT, FQNNGV. The TCR comes from a female donor with breast cancer. Some clones in this sample may be carry-over from other donors' samples. The chain uses TRBV11-2 and TRBJ2-7, with D uncertain. Source material: breast tumor tissue. The CDR3 DNA follows: TGTGCCAGCAGCTTAGGTGGCTTCCACGAGCAGTACTTC. This gives the protein CASSLGGFHEQYF.